The present TCR beta chain was sequenced within a study of blood T cell repertoires in COVID-19. CDR3 size: 20 residues. Germline V gene sequence: CDR1 LNHDA, CDR2 SQIVND (reference sequence). V dropped 5 bases and J dropped 4; count of bases not matched to a gene: 21. Produced via immunoSEQ multiplex PCR; TCRdb's table is partial and in-frame only. The table lists fewer than 30,000 clones, over 75% of them singletons. The chain has TRBV19 and TRBJ2-4; TRBD1 aligns across 9 bases. This TCR derives from an older man with active COVID-19. The sample taken for sequencing was peripheral blood. Here the CDR3 DNA reads TGTGCCAGTAGTGTTACGGGACAGGGAGGGTTAGGTGAGGGAAAAAACATTCAGTACTTC. This sequence encodes CASSVTGQGGLGEGKNIQYF. The complete variable domain, with remaining parts taken from reference TRBV19 and TRBJ2-4, reads DGGITQSPKYLFRKEGQNVTLSCEQNLNHDAMYWYRQDPGQGLRLIYYSQIVNDFQKGDIAEGYSVSREKKESFPLTVTSAQKNPTAFYLCASSVTGQGGLGEGKNIQYFGAGTRLSVL.